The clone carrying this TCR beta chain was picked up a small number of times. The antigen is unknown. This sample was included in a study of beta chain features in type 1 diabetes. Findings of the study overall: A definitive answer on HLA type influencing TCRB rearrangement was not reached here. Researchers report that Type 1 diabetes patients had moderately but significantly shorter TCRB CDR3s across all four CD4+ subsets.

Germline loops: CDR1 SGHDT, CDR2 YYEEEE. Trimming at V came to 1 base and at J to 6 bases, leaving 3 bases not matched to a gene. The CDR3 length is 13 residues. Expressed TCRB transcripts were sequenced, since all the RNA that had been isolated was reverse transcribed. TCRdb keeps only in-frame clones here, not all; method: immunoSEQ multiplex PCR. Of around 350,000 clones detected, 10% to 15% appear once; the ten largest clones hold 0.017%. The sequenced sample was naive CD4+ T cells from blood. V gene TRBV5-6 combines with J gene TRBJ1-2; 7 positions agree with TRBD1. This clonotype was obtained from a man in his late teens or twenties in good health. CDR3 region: CASSLRGPHGYTF. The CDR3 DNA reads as TGTGCCAGCAGCTTGAGGGGGCCCCATGGCTACACCTTC.